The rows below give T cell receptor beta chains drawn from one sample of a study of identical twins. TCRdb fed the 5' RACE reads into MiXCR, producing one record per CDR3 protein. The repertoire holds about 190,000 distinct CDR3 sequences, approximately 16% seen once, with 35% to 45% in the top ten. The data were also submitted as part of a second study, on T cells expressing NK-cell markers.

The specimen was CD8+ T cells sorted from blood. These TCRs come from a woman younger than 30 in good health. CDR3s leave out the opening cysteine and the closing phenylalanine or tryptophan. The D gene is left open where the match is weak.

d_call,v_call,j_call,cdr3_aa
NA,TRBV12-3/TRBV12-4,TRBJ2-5,ASGGAGQETQY
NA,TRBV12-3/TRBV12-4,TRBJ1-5,ASSLVGHNQPQH
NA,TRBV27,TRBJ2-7,ASSLRLGGEQY
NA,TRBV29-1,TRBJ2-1,SVEENSFEQF
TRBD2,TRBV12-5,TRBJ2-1,ASGRLAGGTEQF
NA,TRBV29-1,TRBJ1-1,SVPRTETLVTEAF
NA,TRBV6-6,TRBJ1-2,ASSYMGDGYT
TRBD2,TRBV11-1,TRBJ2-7,ASSWTSGRAQVSYEQY
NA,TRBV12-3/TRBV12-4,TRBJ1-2,ASSIGSYGYT
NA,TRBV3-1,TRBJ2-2,ASSPRPEELF
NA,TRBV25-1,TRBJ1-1,ASSEPLHGEAF
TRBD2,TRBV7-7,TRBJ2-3,ASSRGLAGYTQY
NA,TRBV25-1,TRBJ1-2,ASSEDTDYGYT
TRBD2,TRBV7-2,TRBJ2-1,ASSLVGGDSEQF
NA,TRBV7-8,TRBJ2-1,ASSWGAKGNEQF
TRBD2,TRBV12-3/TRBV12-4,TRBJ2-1,ASAPGLAGYREQF
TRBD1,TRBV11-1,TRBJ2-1,ASSPPGTGRDRIGNEQF
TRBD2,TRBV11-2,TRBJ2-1,ASSLSLAGQGRNEQF
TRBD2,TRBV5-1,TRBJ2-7,ASSTLAGERDEQY
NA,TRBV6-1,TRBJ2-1,ASSEVRAYNEQF
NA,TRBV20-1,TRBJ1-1,SAPRTEMNTEAF
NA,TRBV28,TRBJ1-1,ASSFRKIGTEAF
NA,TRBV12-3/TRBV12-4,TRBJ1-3,AGSQGFGNTIY
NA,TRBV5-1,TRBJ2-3,ASSSVVVAAETTDTQY
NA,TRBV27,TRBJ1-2,ASSYIGAVGVGYYGYT
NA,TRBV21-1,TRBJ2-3,ASSKVGGRADTQY
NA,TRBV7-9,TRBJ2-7,ASSRILSEQY
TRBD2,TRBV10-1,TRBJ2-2,AVLAENTGELF
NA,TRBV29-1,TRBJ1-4,SVVGGSNEKLF
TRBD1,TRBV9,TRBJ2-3,ASSTGTVTDTQY
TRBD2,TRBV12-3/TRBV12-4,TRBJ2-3,ASSPRRLAVGTDTQY
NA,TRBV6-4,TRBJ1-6,ASSDSTGYNSPLH
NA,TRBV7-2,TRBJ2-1,ASSLEFGEHREQF
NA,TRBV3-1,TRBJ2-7,ACSPPSEKPYEQY
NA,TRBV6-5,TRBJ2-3,ASSYSSSGTDTQY
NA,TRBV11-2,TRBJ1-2,ASSLGADIYDYGYT
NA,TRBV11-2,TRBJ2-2,ASSLGQGSGELF
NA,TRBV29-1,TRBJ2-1,SVVSRAAYNEQF
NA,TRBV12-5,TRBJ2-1,ASGTGYNEQF
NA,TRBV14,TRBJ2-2,ASSQDSRQPSNTGELF
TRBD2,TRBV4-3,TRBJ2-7,ASSQDPMVAGNYEQY
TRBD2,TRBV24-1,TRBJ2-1,ATSGRAGGEQF
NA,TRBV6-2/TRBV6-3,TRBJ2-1,ASVKHREYNEQF
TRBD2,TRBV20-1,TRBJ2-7,SASWSLSGSYEQY
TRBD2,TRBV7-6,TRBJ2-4,ASSQGLAGGMDIQY
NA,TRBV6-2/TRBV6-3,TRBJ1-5,ASSAYWGQPQH
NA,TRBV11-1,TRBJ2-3,ASSSVRGGLTDTQY
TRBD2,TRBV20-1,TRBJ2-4,SARDRLADLRGAKNIQY
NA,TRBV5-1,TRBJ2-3,ASSTLLGDTQY
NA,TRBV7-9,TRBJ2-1,ASSNNEQF
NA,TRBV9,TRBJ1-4,ASGSTDEKLF